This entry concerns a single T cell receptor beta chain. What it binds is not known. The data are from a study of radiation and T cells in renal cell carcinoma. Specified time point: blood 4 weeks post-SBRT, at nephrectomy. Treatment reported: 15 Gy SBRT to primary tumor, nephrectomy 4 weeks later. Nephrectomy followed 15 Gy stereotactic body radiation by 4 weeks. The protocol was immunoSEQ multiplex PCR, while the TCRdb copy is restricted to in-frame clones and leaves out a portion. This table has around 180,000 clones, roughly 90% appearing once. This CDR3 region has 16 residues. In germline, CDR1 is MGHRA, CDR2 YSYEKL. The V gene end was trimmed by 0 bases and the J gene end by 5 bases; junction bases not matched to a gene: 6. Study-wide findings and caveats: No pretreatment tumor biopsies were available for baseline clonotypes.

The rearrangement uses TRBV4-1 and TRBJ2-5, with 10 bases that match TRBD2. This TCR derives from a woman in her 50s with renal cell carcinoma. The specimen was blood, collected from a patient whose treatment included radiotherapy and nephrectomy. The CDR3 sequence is CASSQDGAGGLETQYF. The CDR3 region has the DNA TGCGCCAGCAGCCAAGACGGAGCGGGGGGGCTGGAGACCCAGTACTTC.